This T cell receptor (beta chain) is from a study of a mutant IDH1 vaccine in newly diagnosed glioma. At the level of the study: Investigators started vaccination 4-6 weeks after radiotherapy alone, or with temozolomide cycles.

This CDR3 is built from 17 residues. Germline V lookup: CDR1 SEHNR, CDR2 FQNEAQ (reference sequence). J gave up 5 bases and V 4 bases, and 14 bases lay outside the gene matches. Notes on this clone: What it recognizes is unknown.

Time point given: week 47, end of study. A single vaccine dose contained 300 ug of mutant IDH1 20-mer peptide, and topical imiquimod was used with it. Clones were sequenced by immunoSEQ multiplex PCR, and TCRdb holds only the in-frame ones, with some missing. Altogether approximately 60,000 clones are present, roughly four fifths being singletons, with the ten largest covering 3.8%. Sequencing was performed on PBMCs, taken from a glioma patient whose treatment included an IDH1 peptide vaccine. This TCR was sampled from a young man with glioma. V is TRBV7-9 and J is TRBJ1-1; 9 positions match TRBD1. The CDR3 sequence: CASSSLGTGSRRTEAFF. In DNA, the CDR3 is TGTGCCAGCAGCTCCCTTGGGACAGGGAGTAGGAGGACTGAAGCTTTCTTT.